This T cell receptor (beta chain) came from a study of OX40 agonist ivuxolimab in advanced cancers. Trimming left V 2 bases short and J 4 bases short, with 11 bases between. This CDR3 is built from 14 residues. CDR1 is MDHEN and CDR2 is SYDVKM in the germline V gene. TCRdb keeps only in-frame clones here, not all; method: immunoSEQ multiplex PCR. Among about 95,000 clones listed, 75% to 90% were seen once. The rearrangement joins TRBV28 to TRBJ1-1, with D possibly being TRBD1 (6 bases). The specimen comprised CD4+ or CD8+ T cells sorted from blood, sampled in a trial of the OX40 agonist ivuxolimab. This clonotype was obtained from an adult with an advanced solid tumor such as melanoma, head and neck, liver or kidney cancer. Here the CDR3 reads CASSLTGRITEAFF. CDR3 sequence (DNA): TGTGCCAGCAGTTTAACAGGGAGAATCACTGAAGCTTTCTTT.